This T cell receptor beta chain was sequenced during a study of blood T cells in healthy people across ages (dated by TCRdb to between 2015 and 2017). With respect to the entire study: In model experiments, template switching captured about one uniquely barcoded TCR beta cDNA molecule for every two T cells. To track age-related changes in TCR beta repertoire diversity, the study relied on deep sequencing normalized with unique cDNA molecular identifiers. The donors were divided into four age groups: young (average around 16 years), middle-aged (about 41), aged (around 67) and long-lived (around 80). For two donors (one aged 18 to 29 and one aged 80 or older), the study analyzed two additional independent replicas of 1 million unique cDNA reads from the same blood draw. Broad study findings and their caveats: Since profiling was done on bulk unsorted PBMCs, naive and antigen-experienced compartments could not be conclusively compared. A strong correlation was found between observed TCR beta diversity and the percentage of naive T cells measured by flow cytometry. Compared with the aged group, more naive CD4+ T cells, fewer expanded clones and increased TCR diversity were shown by the long-lived group, suggesting age selection. The CMV infection status of donors was not known, potentially confounding age-related changes in expanded clonotypes. Total diversity estimates from one million sequenced T cells were considered lower bounds and underestimates. As age increased, observed TCR beta diversity per million T cells dropped in a roughly linear way, and a significant reduction was already evident by age 40.

Library preparation was by 5' RACE. Reads for this sample came from an Illumina HiSeq 2500. A second PCR of about 6 to 11 cycles was performed with a sample-barcoded 5' primer and a J-beta primer mix. A template-switch 5' adaptor carrying 12 random nucleotides introduced a unique molecular identifier onto each TCR beta cDNA molecule. Each sample yielded at least 3 million CDR3-containing paired-end reads. First-strand cDNA was synthesized from all RNA with the Mint cDNA synthesis kit, primed by a TRBC-specific oligonucleotide. Following uracil-DNA glycosylase treatment, all cDNA underwent a first 18-cycle PCR with the universal primers M1SS and BC2_uni_R. The paper's data handling went like this. Each sample was normalized by randomly selecting 1 million high-quality reads, each carrying a distinct molecular identifier. Reads sharing molecular identifiers were discarded rather than binned into consensus sequences. MiTCR, run with a Q25 quality threshold and the strictest error-elimination algorithm, handled CDR3 identification, clonotype clustering and error correction. A nonparametric unseen species model using Euler transformation provided a lower-bound estimate of total TCR beta diversity. Clones were called with MiXCR by TCRdb after fastp trimmed the public reads at Q25, and only in-frame beta chains were retained. All rows with the same CDR3 protein become a single entry with the most common DNA and genes. These V and J calls derive from TCRdb rather than the authors' analysis. The sample table holds roughly 1,100,000 distinct CDR3 sequences, of which less than 25% were seen once. The ten largest clones capture about 0.72% of the sample.

This clonotype was picked up a small number of times. Its antigen has not been determined. The germline gene is not matched at one end of the junction; a read error may be the cause. Taken from the germline V gene (reference sequence), the CDR1 and CDR2 loops are SEHNR and FQNEAQ. The CDR3 measures 12 amino acids from cysteine to phenylalanine. CDR3 DNA is the only sequence kept; it has 36 bases, read in frame from the first base. The 39 donors, aged 6 to 90 years, were systemically healthy Caucasian individuals from Russia. Ten milliliters of peripheral blood were drawn from each donor into EDTA-treated Vacutainer tubes. Ficoll-Paque density-gradient centrifugation was used to isolate PBMCs, with at least 7 million obtained per sample. Total RNA was extracted from PBMCs with Trizol reagent, with at least 6 micrograms obtained per sample. The percentages of naive CD45RAhigh/CD27high T cells were determined by flow cytometry on a PBMC aliquot from every donor.

The same data also contributed to another study, on T cells of mothers and their children. That second report states: Donors were nine systemically healthy Caucasian individuals: three mothers and their six children. cDNA synthesis consumed the entire amount of extracted RNA, loaded at about 1.5 ug RNA in each 15 ul reaction. In the second PCR, the M1S primer introduced both the sample barcodes and 2-4 random nucleotides. Each mother yielded over 9 million TCR beta CDR3 reads and each child a few million reads. In both related and unrelated pairs, thymic selection shapes the output of TCR recombination in a similar way, with inherited differences having only a minor effect. Related mother-child pairs always showed normalized repertoire overlap that was slightly higher than in unrelated mother-child pairs, though the difference was never significant. No persistent microchimeric T cell clones were detected, at a sensitivity of roughly 100 clones per million clonotypes. In the study, deep NGS was used to compare the TCR beta repertoires of mothers and children, and features distinguishing related mother-child pairs from unrelated individuals were sought. On average, the children were approximately 11 +/- 4 years old, while the mothers were approximately 41 +/- 4 years old. After adapter ligation with NEBNext reagents, the libraries were sequenced on Illumina HiSeq 2000 with 100+100 nt paired-end reads. To prevent cross-contamination, the mother and child libraries were prepared a month apart and were sequenced in separate runs. For each donor, between roughly 500,000 and 2,100,000 distinct TCR beta clonotypes were identified. Naive TCR beta clonotypes were estimated from low-frequency clonotypes matched to each donor's FACS-determined naive share, without sorting.

The clonotype comes from a girl aged 2 to 9 in good health. Material for sequencing was blood. The rearranged segments are TRBV7-9 and TRBJ1-4; D gene: possibly TRBD1, on 6 matching bases. The DNA sequence reads TGTGCCAGCAGCCCCCAGAACGGGGGGCTGGATTTT. This codes for CASSPQNGGLDF.